This T cell receptor beta chain appears in the sequencing data of a study of blood T cell repertoires in COVID-19. Study background: Acute and convalescent COVID-19 samples came from the United States, Italy and Spain. Sample material is recorded as cDNA or gDNA derived from T cells, B-cell-depleted T cells, or PBMCs.

The CDR3 has 17 residues. Trimming at V came to 2 bases and at J to 3 bases, leaving 9 bases not matched to a gene. CDR1 is ENHRY, CDR2 SYGVKD, per germline. Patients in Seattle were enrolled during active infection, then followed longitudinally. In the original processing: Estimation of nucleated cell counts relied on the amplification of reference gene primers. Libraries were prepared by immunoSEQ multiplex PCR; TCRdb keeps only in-frame clonotypes and omits some of them. V and J calls and clone size are copied from that table; D and trimming were computed from the DNA. The table records 60,000 to 70,000 clones, approximately 88% of them present only once.

The sequencing sample was made of peripheral blood. J is TRBJ1-5 and V is TRBV10-3, with 8 bases identical to TRBD1. This TCR came from a woman aged 55-69 years with COVID-19, enrolled during active disease. CDR3 nucleotides: TGTGCCATCAGTGAGCCCGGACAGGGAAGTCTCAATCAGCCCCAGCATTTT. This encodes CAISEPGQGSLNQPQHF.